The T cell receptor (beta chain) under discussion was sequenced for a study of T cells after yellow fever vaccination. This clonotype was observed many times. The antigen remains unidentified. Study-wide findings and caveats: Most clones from primary vaccination resurfaced after the booster (96% CD4, more than 75% CD8).

Trimming cost V 5 bases and J 1 base, with 11 bases left between them. The CDR3 spans 14 residues. Germline V CDR1 and CDR2: SGHVS, FQNEAQ. Making TCR cDNA involved 5'RACE template switching, which added UMIs and a universal primer site. TCRdb passed the 5' RACE reads through MiXCR, listing each CDR3 protein once. The repertoire holds around 140,000 distinct CDR3 sequences, with more than 6% as singletons. The receptor's source is a man in his thirties or forties who received the YFV17D yellow fever vaccine. This material consisted of CD4+ T cells sorted from PBMCs, taken 5 days after the yellow fever booster vaccination. The rearrangement joins TRBV7-8 to TRBJ1-1; D gene uncertain. CDR3 loop: CASSAHRENTEAFF. CDR3 in DNA: TGTGCCAGCAGCGCGCACAGAGAGAACACTGAAGCTTTCTTT.